The 12 T cell receptor beta chains below were found in one sample sequenced in a study of blood T cells in healthy people across ages. PCR was performed a second time for about 7 to 12 cycles using a sample-barcoded 5' primer and a J-beta primer mix. TCRdb reprocessed the 5' RACE reads with MiXCR, giving one entry per CDR3 protein. Of 1 million or so distinct CDR3 sequences listed, 20% to 25% are singletons. The same sample was also studied in work on T cells of mothers and their children.

The sequenced sample was blood. The receptors were sampled from a girl aged 2 to 9 in good health.

This clonotype occurred a few times. The chain has TRBV29-1 and TRBJ1-1; D unclear. Trimming shortened V by 6 bases and J by 1 base, and 6 bases separated the two germline ends. The CDR3 loop spans 11 amino acids. CDR1 SQVTM and CDR2 ANQGSEA come from the germline V gene. The CDR3 DNA sequence: TGCAGCGTCGAACAGAACACTGAAGCTTTCTTT. Protein: CSVEQNTEAFF.

The chain combines TRBV27 with TRBJ1-4; no definite D call. The V gene's germline CDR1 is MNHEY and CDR2 SMNVEV (reference sequence). Trimming took off 6 bases at V and 4 bases at J, with 15 bases between the two ends. This CDR3 is built from 15 residues. The CDR3 loop reads CASRPIGRLNEKLFF. Written as DNA, the CDR3 is TGTGCCAGCAGGCCCATCGGACGGCTTAATGAAAAACTGTTTTTT.

This chain uses TRBV13 with TRBJ2-5; D ambiguous. The assigned J gene may be wrong: the sequence end matches TRBJ2-1 better. CDR1 and CDR2 (germline): PRHDT, FYEKMQ (reference sequence). The CDR3 is made up of 14 amino acids. CDR3 protein: CASSSTAMYNEQFF. DNA of the CDR3: TGTGCCAGCAGCTCTACGGCGATGTACAATGAGCAGTTCTTC.

The chain is built from TRBV11-2 and TRBJ1-4, with D tentatively TRBD1 (5 bases). The germline gives CDR1 SGHAT, CDR2 FQNNGV. CDR3 length equals 16 residues. The V and J ends lost 2 bases and 8 bases respectively, with 18 bases between them. The CDR3 sequence: CASSLFPGDGEEKLFF. In DNA form, the CDR3 reads TGTGCCAGCAGCTTATTCCCGGGGGATGGAGAGGAAAAACTGTTTTTT. Full variable domain (missing parts from reference TRBV11-2 and TRBJ1-4): EAGVAQSPRYKIIEKRQSVAFWCNPISGHATLYWYQQILGQGPKLLIQFQNNGVVDDSQLPKDRFSAERLKGVDSTLKIQPAKLEDSAVYLCASSLFPGDGEEKLFFGSGTQLSVL.

The chain is built from TRBV7-9 and TRBJ2-1, with a tentative D call TRBD2 (6 bases). Germline V CDR1 and CDR2: SEHNR, FQNEAQ (reference sequence). The CDR3 has 12 residues. V lost 8 bases and J 4 bases, leaving 9 bases between the germline ends. The CDR3 bases are TGTGCCAGCGTTGGGACTTACAATGAGCAGTTCTTC. It encodes CASVGTYNEQFF.

In regard to this clonotype: One end of the junction varies from germline; a read error may be responsible. J is TRBJ1-6 and V is TRBV28; weak D call: TRBD1 (5 bases). CDR1 MDHEN and CDR2 SYDVKM come from the germline V gene. This CDR3 region has 16 residues. For the CDR3, the DNA is TGTGCCAGCAGTCTATGGCGGCTGGGGGTGTATTCACCCCTCCACTTT. This encodes CASSLWRLGVYSPLHF.

The chain combines TRBV29-1 with TRBJ1-4; 8 bases match TRBD1. V was pared by 3 bases and J by 10 bases, with 10 bases of the junction left unmatched. CDR1 SQVTM and CDR2 ANQGSEA come from the germline V gene. The CDR3 is 14 amino acids. This CDR3 is CSVDPTGGKGKLFF. In nucleotides, the CDR3 is TGCAGCGTTGACCCCACAGGGGGGAAGGGAAAACTGTTTTTT.

The sample holds one count of this clonotype. The V and J genes are TRBV4-2 and TRBJ1-2; D might be TRBD1 (5 bases). CDR3 length: 13 amino acids. V was clipped by 3 bases and J by 6 bases, with 11 bases between them. Germline values: CDR1 LGHNA, CDR2 YNFKEQ. The CDR3, as DNA: TGTGCCAGCAGCCAGCTACCCAGGGATGGCTACACCTTC. Protein: CASSQLPRDGYTF.

This clonotype has just a few counts. This chain links TRBV25-1 with TRBJ2-5; D remains unclear. The CDR3 is made up of 14 amino acids. Per the germline V gene, CDR1 is MGHDK and CDR2 is SYGVNS. The ends were cut back, 0 bases at V and 5 bases at J, with 10 bases in the middle. In nucleotides, the CDR3 is TGTGCCAGCAGTGAATACGGTCTGAGGGAGACCCAGTACTTC. Amino acids: CASSEYGLRETQYF.

Ten or more counts support this clonotype. This chain uses TRBV7-9 with TRBJ2-5; perhaps TRBD2 as D (5 bases). This CDR3 spans 15 amino acids. V dropped 5 bases and J dropped 2 bases, with 15 bases sitting between them. Germline V CDR1 and CDR2: SEHNR, FQNEAQ (reference sequence). CDR3 loop: CASSPSRGIQETQYF. The CDR3 DNA is TGTGCCAGCAGCCCCTCCCGAGGGATTCAAGAGACCCAGTACTTC.

This chain uses TRBV6-1 with TRBJ1-6; the D is unclear. This CDR3 is 14 amino acids long. CDR1 MNHNS and CDR2 SASEGT come from the germline V gene. The V end was cut by 7 bases, the J end by 7 bases, with 14 bases between. CDR3 protein: CASNLYFSNSPLHF. Here the CDR3 DNA reads TGTGCCAGCAACCTTTATTTTTCAAATTCACCCCTCCACTTT.

This clonotype was recorded a few times. The V gene is TRBV27, the J gene TRBJ1-1; 9 bases agree with TRBD1. The CDR3 loop spans 14 amino acids. V gave up 1 base and J gave up 3 bases; unmatched junction bases: 0. Germline lookup yields CDR1 MNHEY and CDR2 SMNVEV (reference sequence). Written as DNA, the CDR3 is TGTGCCAGCAGTTTATGGACAGGGGACACTGAAGCTTTCTTT. This sequence encodes CASSLWTGDTEAFF.